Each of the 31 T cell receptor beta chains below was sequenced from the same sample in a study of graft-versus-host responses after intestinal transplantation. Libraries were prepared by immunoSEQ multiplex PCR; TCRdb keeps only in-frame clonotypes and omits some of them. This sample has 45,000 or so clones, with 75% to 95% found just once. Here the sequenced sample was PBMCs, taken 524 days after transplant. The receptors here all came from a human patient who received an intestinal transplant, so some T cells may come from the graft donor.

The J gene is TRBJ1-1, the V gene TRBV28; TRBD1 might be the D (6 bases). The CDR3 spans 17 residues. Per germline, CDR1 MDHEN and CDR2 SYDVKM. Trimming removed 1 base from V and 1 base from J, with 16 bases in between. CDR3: CASSLYAPGARNTEAFF. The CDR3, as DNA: TGTGCCAGCAGTTTATATGCGCCAGGGGCTCGGAACACTGAAGCTTTCTTT.

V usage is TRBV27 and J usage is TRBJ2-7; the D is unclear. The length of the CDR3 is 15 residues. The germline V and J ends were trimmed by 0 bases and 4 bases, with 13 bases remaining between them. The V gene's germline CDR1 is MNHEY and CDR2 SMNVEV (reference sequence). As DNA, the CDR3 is TGTGCCAGCAGTTTATCGGTGTCCCCGCCTTACGAGCAGTACTTC. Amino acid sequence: CASSLSVSPPYEQYF.

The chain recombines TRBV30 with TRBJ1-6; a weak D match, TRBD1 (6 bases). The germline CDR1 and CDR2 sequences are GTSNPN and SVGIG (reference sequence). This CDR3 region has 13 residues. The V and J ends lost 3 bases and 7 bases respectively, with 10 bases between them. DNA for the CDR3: TGTGCCTGGAGCCTCAGGGGAAATTCACCCCTCCACTTT. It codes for CAWSLRGNSPLHF.

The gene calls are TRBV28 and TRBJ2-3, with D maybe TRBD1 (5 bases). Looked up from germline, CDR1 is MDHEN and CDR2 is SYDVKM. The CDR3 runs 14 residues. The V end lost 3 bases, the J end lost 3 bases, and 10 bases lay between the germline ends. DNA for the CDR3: TGTGCCAGCAGTTTCCCGCAGGGTACAGATACGCAGTATTTT. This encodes CASSFPQGTDTQYF.

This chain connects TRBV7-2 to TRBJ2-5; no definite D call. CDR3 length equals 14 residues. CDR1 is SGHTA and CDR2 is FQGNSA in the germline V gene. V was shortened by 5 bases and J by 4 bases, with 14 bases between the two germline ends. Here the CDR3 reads CASSRPRMGETQYF. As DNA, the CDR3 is TGTGCCAGCAGCCGGCCGCGGATGGGAGAGACCCAGTACTTC.

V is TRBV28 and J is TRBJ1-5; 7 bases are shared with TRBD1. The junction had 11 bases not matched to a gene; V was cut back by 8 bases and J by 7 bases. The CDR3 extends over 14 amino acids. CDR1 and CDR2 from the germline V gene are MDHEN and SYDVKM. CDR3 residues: CASFPGGGRQPQHF. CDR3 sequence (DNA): TGTGCCAGCTTCCCAGGGGGAGGCCGGCAGCCCCAGCATTTT.

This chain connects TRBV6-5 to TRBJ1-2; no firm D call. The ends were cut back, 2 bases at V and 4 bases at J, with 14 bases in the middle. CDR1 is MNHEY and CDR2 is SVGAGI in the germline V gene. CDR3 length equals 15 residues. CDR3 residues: CASSYLPGGSYGYTF. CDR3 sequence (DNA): TGTGCCAGCAGTTACCTCCCCGGAGGTAGCTATGGCTACACCTTC.

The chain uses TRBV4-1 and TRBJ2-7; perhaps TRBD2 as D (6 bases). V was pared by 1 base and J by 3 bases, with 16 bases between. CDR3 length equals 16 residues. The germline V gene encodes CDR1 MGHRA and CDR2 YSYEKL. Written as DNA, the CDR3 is TGCGCCAGCAGCCAAGGCCCGGGAGTACTGGGCTACGAGCAGTACTTC. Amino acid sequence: CASSQGPGVLGYEQYF.

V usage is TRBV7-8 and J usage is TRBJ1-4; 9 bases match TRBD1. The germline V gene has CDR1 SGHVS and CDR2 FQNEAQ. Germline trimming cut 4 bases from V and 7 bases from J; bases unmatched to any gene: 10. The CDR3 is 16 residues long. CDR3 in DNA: TGTGCCAGCAGCTCCTTGGACAGGGGCCGGTTTGAAAAACTGTTTTTT. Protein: CASSSLDRGRFEKLFF.

In nucleotides, the CDR3 is TGTGCCAGCAGCTTAACGGCCAGAAACTACGGGGAGCAGTACTTC. Translating it yields CASSLTARNYGEQYF. The rearrangement joins TRBV13 to TRBJ2-7; D remains ambiguous. Trimming left V 2 bases short and J 7 bases short, with 18 bases between. This CDR3 spans 15 amino acids. Germline V gene lookup returns CDR1 PRHDT and CDR2 FYEKMQ (reference sequence). The full variable domain, completed using reference TRBV13 and TRBJ2-7, is AAGVIQSPRHLIKEKRETATLKCYPIPRHDTVYWYQQGPGQDPQFLISFYEKMQSDKGSIPDRFSAQQFSDYHSELNMSSLELGDSALYFCASSLTARNYGEQYFGPGTRLTVT.

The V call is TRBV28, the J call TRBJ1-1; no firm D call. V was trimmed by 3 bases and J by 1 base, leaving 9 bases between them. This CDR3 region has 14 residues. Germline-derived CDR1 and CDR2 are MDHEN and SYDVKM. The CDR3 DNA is TGTGCCAGCAGTTTTGGCGATGGGAACACTGAAGCTTTCTTT. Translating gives CASSFGDGNTEAFF.

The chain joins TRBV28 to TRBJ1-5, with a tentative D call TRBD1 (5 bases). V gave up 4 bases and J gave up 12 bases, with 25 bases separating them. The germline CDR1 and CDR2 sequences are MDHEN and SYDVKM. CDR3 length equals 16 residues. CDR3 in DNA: TGTGCCAGCAGTTGGGAGGGAGGGGCTCGGTTGGGAGGCCAGCATTTT. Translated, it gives CASSWEGGARLGGQHF.

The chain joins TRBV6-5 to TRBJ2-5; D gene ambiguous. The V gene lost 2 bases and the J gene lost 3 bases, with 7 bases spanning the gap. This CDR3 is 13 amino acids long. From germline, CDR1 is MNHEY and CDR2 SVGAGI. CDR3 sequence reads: CASSYGYKETQYF. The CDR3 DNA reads TGTGCCAGCAGTTACGGCTACAAAGAGACCCAGTACTTC.

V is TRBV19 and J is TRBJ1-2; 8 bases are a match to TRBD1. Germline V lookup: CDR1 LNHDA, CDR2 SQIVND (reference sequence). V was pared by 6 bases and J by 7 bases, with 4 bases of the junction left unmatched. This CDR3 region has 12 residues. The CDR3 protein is CASSRDRSGYTF. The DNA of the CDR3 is TGTGCCAGTAGCAGGGACAGGAGTGGCTACACCTTC.

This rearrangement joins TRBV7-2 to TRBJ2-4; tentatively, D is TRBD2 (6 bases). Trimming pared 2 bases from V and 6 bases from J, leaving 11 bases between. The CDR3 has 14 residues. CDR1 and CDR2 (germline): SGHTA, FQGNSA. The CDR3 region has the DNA TGTGCCAGCAGCTTAAGGGCGGGACTAAACATTCAGTACTTC. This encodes CASSLRAGLNIQYF.

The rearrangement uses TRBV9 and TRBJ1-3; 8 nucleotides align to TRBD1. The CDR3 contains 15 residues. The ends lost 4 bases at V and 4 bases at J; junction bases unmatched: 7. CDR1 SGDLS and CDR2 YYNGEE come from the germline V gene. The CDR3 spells CASSPRTGPGNTIYF. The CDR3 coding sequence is TGTGCCAGCAGCCCAAGGACAGGGCCAGGAAACACCATATATTTT. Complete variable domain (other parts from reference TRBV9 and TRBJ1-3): DSGVTQTPKHLITATGQRVTLRCSPRSGDLSVYWYQQSLDQGLQFLIQYYNGEERAKGNILERFSAQQFPDLHSELNLSSLELGDSALYFCASSPRTGPGNTIYFGEGSWLTVV.

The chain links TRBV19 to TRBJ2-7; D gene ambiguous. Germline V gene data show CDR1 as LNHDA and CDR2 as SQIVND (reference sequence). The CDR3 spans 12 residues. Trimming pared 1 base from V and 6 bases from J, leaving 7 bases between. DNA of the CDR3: TGTGCCAGTAGTATAGGAGGCGGCGAGCAGTACTTC. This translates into CASSIGGGEQYF.

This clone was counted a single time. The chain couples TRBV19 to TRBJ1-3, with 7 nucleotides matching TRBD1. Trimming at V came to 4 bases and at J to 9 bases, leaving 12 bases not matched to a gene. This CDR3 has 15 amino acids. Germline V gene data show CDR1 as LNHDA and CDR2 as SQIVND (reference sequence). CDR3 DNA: TGTGCCAGTAGTAAGCCGGGACAGTCGTGGGCCACCATATATTTT. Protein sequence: CASSKPGQSWATIYF.

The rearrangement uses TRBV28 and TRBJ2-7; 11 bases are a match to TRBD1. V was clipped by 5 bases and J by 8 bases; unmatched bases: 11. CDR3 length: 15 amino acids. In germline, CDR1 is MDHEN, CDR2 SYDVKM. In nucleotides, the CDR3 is TGTGCCAGCAGTCCGACAACGGACAGGGGGCGGAAGCAGTACTTC. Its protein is CASSPTTDRGRKQYF.

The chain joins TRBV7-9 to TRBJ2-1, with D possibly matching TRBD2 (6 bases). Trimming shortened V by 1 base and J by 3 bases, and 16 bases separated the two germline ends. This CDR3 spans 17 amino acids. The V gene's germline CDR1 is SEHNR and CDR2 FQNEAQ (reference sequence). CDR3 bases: TGTGCCAGCAGCTTAGTAGGGGTGGGCGGGAACTACAATGAGCAGTTCTTC. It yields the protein CASSLVGVGGNYNEQFF.

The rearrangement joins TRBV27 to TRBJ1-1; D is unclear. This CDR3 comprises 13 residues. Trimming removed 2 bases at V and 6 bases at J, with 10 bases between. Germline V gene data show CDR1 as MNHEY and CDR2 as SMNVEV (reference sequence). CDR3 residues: CASSLKLVSEAFF. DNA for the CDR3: TGTGCCAGCAGTTTAAAATTGGTCTCTGAAGCTTTCTTT.

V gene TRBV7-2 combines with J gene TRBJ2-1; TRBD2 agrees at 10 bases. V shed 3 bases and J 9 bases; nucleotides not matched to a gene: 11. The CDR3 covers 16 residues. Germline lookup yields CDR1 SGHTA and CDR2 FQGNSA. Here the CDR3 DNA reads TGTGCCAGCAGCTTTAGAGCGGGAGGGACCCACGGTGAGCAGTTCTTC. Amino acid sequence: CASSFRAGGTHGEQFF.

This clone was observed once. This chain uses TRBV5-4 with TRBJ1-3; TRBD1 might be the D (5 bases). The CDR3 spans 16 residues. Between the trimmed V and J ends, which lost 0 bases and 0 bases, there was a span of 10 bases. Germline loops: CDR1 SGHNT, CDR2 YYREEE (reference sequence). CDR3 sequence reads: CASSLELGRSGNTIYF. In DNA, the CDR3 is TGTGCCAGCAGCTTGGAATTGGGGCGCTCTGGAAACACCATATATTTT.

CDR3 nucleotide sequence: TGTGCCAGCAGTTCCGGGACCGGGACAGCATCCTACAATGAGCAGTTCTTC. This gives the protein CASSSGTGTASYNEQFF. The V gene is TRBV27, the J gene TRBJ2-1, with 7 bases identical to TRBD1. The CDR3 runs 17 residues. The germline gives CDR1 MNHEY, CDR2 SMNVEV (reference sequence). The V segment lost 4 bases and the J segment 1 base; nucleotides outside the gene matches: 10.

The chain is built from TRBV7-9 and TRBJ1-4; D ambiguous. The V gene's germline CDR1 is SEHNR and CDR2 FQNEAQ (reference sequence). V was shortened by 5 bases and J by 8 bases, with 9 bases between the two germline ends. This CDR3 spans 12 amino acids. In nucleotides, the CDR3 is TGTGCCAGCAGCCGTTCCCAGGAAAAACTGTTTTTT. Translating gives CASSRSQEKLFF.

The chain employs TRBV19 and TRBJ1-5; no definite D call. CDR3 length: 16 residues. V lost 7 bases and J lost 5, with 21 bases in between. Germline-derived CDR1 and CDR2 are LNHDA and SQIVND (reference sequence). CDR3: CASMPAGSLGHQPQHF. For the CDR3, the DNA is TGTGCCAGTATGCCGGCGGGCTCCCTGGGTCATCAGCCCCAGCATTTT.

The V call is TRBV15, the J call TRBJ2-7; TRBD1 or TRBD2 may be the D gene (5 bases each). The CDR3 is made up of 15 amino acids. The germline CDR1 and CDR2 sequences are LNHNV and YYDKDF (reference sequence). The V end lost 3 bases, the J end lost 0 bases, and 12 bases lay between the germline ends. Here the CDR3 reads CATSRGVPSSYEQYF. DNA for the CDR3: TGTGCCACCAGCAGGGGGGTGCCATCCTCCTACGAGCAGTACTTC.

The CDR3 DNA sequence: TGCAGCATTCTTAGTACATCCTACAATGAGCAGTTCTTC. Translation gives CSILSTSYNEQFF. The chain carries TRBV29-1 and TRBJ2-1; D not resolved. CDR3 length: 13 residues. With 8 bases removed from V and 1 base from J, the gap between germline ends came to 12 bases. The V gene's germline CDR1 is SQVTM and CDR2 ANQGSEA.

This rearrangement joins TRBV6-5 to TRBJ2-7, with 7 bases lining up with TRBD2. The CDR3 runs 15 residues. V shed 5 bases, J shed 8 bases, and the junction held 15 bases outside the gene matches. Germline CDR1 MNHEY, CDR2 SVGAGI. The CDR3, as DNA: TGTGCCAGCAGTGTGTCCGGACTAGTGTCTACGAAGCAGTACTTC. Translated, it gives CASSVSGLVSTKQYF.

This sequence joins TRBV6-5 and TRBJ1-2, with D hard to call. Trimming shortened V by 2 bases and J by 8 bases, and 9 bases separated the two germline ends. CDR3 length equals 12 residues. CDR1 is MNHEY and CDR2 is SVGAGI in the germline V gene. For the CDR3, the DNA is TGTGCCAGCAGTTACGGACCTCGAGGCTACACCTTC. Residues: CASSYGPRGYTF.

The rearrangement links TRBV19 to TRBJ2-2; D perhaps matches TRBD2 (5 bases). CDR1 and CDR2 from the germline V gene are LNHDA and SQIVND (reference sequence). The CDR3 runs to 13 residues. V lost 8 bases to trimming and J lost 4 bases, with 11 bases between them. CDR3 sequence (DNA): TGTGCCAGTTCGAGGAGCGGCACCGGGGAGCTGTTTTTT. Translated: CASSRSGTGELFF.